Following are 20 T cell receptor beta chains from one sample sequenced in a study of HIV-infected patients and healthy controls. TCRdb re-called the 5' RACE reads through MiXCR, storing one row per CDR3 protein. Altogether 65,000 to 70,000 distinct CDR3 sequences are present, about 16% being singletons, with the ten largest covering less than 6%. Sequenced material: CD4+ T cells from blood. These receptors were collected from a human donor in good health.

The table lists this clonotype with a few counts. The chain couples TRBV20-1 to TRBJ2-3, with D possibly being TRBD2 (5 bases). The length of the CDR3 is 16 residues. The germline CDR1 and CDR2 sequences are DFQATT and SNEGSKA (reference sequence). Trimming cost V 8 bases and J 2 bases, with 23 bases left between them. CDR3 loop: CSKPDYRAANTDTQYF. For the CDR3, the DNA is TGCAGTAAACCCGACTACCGGGCGGCCAACACAGATACGCAGTATTTT.

This chain links TRBV29-1 with TRBJ1-2; unclear D gene. This CDR3 spans 14 amino acids. V lost 7 bases and J 8 bases, leaving 23 bases between the germline ends. Germline values: CDR1 SQVTM, CDR2 ANQGSEA. CDR3: CSASAGSSTVGYTF. Here the CDR3 DNA reads TGCAGCGCGTCTGCTGGGAGTTCGACCGTCGGCTACACCTTC.

The sample holds a few counts of this clonotype. The rearrangement uses TRBV15 and TRBJ1-1; D may be TRBD1 (5 bases). Germline V gene lookup returns CDR1 LNHNV and CDR2 YYDKDF (reference sequence). Trimming pared 2 bases from V and 0 bases from J, leaving 16 bases between. The CDR3 has 17 residues. CDR3 DNA: TGTGCCACCAGCAGACAGGACGGGACGGACATGAACACTGAAGCTTTCTTT. Protein sequence: CATSRQDGTDMNTEAFF. The complete variable domain, with remaining parts taken from reference TRBV15 and TRBJ1-1, reads DAMVIQNPRYQVTQFGKPVTLSCSQTLNHNVMYWYQQKSSQAPKLLFHYYDKDFNNEADTPDNFQSRRPNTSFCFLDIRSPGLGDTAMYLCATSRQDGTDMNTEAFFGQGTRLTVV.

This clonotype was detected ten times or more. The rearrangement joins TRBV6-2 or TRBV6-3 to TRBJ2-1; D might be TRBD2 (6 bases). V lost 5 bases and J 7 bases, leaving 21 bases between the germline ends. The CDR3 runs to 16 residues. In germline, CDR1 is MNHEY, CDR2 SVGEGT. CDR3 DNA: TGTGCCAGCAGTCCGCCCGACTACCGCGGGGCGAATGAGCAGTTCTTC. Encoded protein: CASSPPDYRGANEQFF.

V is TRBV7-2 and J is TRBJ2-3; 9 bases are a match to TRBD2. The CDR3 totals 16 residues. V lost 5 bases to trimming and J lost 7 bases; unmatched junction nucleotides: 13. Germline loops: CDR1 SGHTA, CDR2 FQGNSA. This CDR3 reads CASSPTGTSYWNTQYF. CDR3 DNA sequence: TGTGCCAGCAGCCCAACCGGGACTAGCTATTGGAATACGCAGTATTTT.

This clonotype was seen more than once but under ten times. The chain recombines TRBV7-2 with TRBJ2-3; D perhaps matches TRBD2 (6 bases). V was pared by 5 bases and J by 6 bases, with 18 bases between. This CDR3 is 15 amino acids long. Germline values: CDR1 SGHTA, CDR2 FQGNSA. CDR3 residues: CASSPKPPAGDTQYF. In DNA, the CDR3 is TGTGCCAGCAGCCCAAAGCCCCCGGCGGGGGATACGCAGTATTTT.

This clonotype was seen only a few times. The rearrangement joins TRBV11-2 to TRBJ2-7; D is unresolved. The germline V gene encodes CDR1 SGHAT and CDR2 FQNNGV. The CDR3 totals 15 residues. V was pared by 5 bases and J by 0 bases, with 14 bases between. CDR3 region: CASSTRHLSSYEQYF. CDR3 sequence (DNA): TGTGCCAGCAGCACCCGACATCTGAGCTCCTACGAGCAGTACTTC. Full variable domain (missing parts from reference TRBV11-2 and TRBJ2-7): EAGVAQSPRYKIIEKRQSVAFWCNPISGHATLYWYQQILGQGPKLLIQFQNNGVVDDSQLPKDRFSAERLKGVDSTLKIQPAKLEDSAVYLCASSTRHLSSYEQYFGPGTRLTVT.

This clonotype occurred many times. The chain combines TRBV6-2 or TRBV6-3 with TRBJ2-1; D unresolved. This CDR3 spans 12 amino acids. V was cut by 3 bases and J by 4 bases, with 4 bases left in between. Germline V gene lookup returns CDR1 MNHEY and CDR2 SVGEGT. The CDR3 loop reads CASSYKYNEQFF. The DNA for the CDR3 is TGTGCCAGCAGTTATAAATACAATGAGCAGTTCTTC.

This clonotype was recorded at least ten times. This chain links TRBV7-2 with TRBJ1-1, with 7 bases fitting TRBD1. CDR1 SGHTA and CDR2 FQGNSA come from the germline V gene. This CDR3 has 14 amino acids. V was pared by 5 bases and J by 10 bases, with 13 bases of the junction left unmatched. The CDR3 nucleotides are TGTGCCAGCAGCCTCTGGCTAGACAGGGCTCGAGCTTTCTTT. This translates into CASSLWLDRARAFF. The whole variable domain, remainder taken from reference TRBV7-2 and TRBJ1-1, is GAGVSQSPSNKVTEKGKDVELRCDPISGHTALYWYRQSLGQGLEFLIYFQGNSAPDKSGLPSDRFSAERTGGSVSTLTIQRTQQEDSAVYLCASSLWLDRARAFFGQGTRLTVV.

This clonotype was counted a few times. V and J are TRBV2 and TRBJ1-5; 10 positions agree with TRBD1. The CDR3 extends over 14 amino acids. J was trimmed by 7 bases and V by 6 bases; bases with no gene match: 6. Germline CDR1 and CDR2: SNHLY and FYNNEI. The CDR3 DNA reads as TGTGCCAGCAGAACGGGGACAGGGGAGCAGCCCCAGCATTTT. Its protein is CASRTGTGEQPQHF.

This clonotype has more than one count but fewer than ten. The genes are TRBV6-2 or TRBV6-3 and TRBJ2-5; 13 bases align to TRBD2. V shed 4 bases and J 2 bases; nucleotides not matched to a gene: 4. The CDR3 contains 16 residues. Looked up from germline, CDR1 is MNHEY and CDR2 is SVGEGT. The CDR3 DNA sequence: TGTGCCAGCAGTTTCGGACTAGCGGGGGCACAAGAGACCCAGTACTTC. It encodes CASSFGLAGAQETQYF.

V gene TRBV28 combines with J gene TRBJ1-2; 8 bases are a match to TRBD1. CDR3 length equals 16 residues. Germline V gene lookup returns CDR1 MDHEN and CDR2 SYDVKM. Trimming cost V 6 bases and J 4 bases; bases outside gene matches: 13. Here the CDR3 reads CASSLSGTGWGYGYTF. DNA of the CDR3: TGTGCCAGCAGCCTCTCCGGGACAGGTTGGGGCTATGGCTACACCTTC.

In its sample, this clonotype was seen a few times. J is TRBJ2-1 and V is TRBV18; D remains unclear. CDR1 KGHSH and CDR2 LQKENI come from the germline V gene. Trimming cost V 0 bases and J 10 bases, with 16 bases left between them. The CDR3 covers 15 residues. The chain's CDR3 is CASSPPTLGGLEQFF. DNA for the CDR3: TGTGCCAGCTCACCACCCACTCTGGGTGGGTTAGAGCAGTTCTTC.

This clonotype was seen a few times. The chain links TRBV7-2 to TRBJ2-5; 9 nucleotides match TRBD1. Germline lookup yields CDR1 SGHTA and CDR2 FQGNSA. Germline trimming cut 5 bases from V and 7 bases from J; bases unmatched to any gene: 11. The CDR3 sequence is 15 residues long. The CDR3 bases are TGTGCCAGCAGCGCGGACCCTGGACAGGGGCGGACCCAGTACTTC. Translating it yields CASSADPGQGRTQYF.

As DNA, the CDR3 is TGTGCCAGCATTCCACTAAACACCGGGGAGCTGTTTTTT. Translated: CASIPLNTGELFF. The chain links TRBV6-2 or TRBV6-3 to TRBJ2-2; D not certain. The V end lost 7 bases, the J end lost 2 bases, and 8 bases lay between the germline ends. This CDR3 is built from 13 residues. Per germline, CDR1 MNHEY and CDR2 SVGEGT.

In DNA, the CDR3 is TGCGCCAGCAGCCAACGGGACAGGGGGTATGGCTACACCTTC. This encodes CASSQRDRGYGYTF. This chain connects TRBV4-3 to TRBJ1-2; 11 bases line up with TRBD1. The CDR3 is 14 residues long. Germline V gene data show CDR1 as LGHNA and CDR2 as YSLEER. Trimming cost V 2 bases and J 5 bases; bases outside gene matches: 1.

The V and J genes are TRBV5-1 and TRBJ2-3; a possible D gene is TRBD1 (5 bases). The CDR3 runs 14 residues. Trimming took off 7 bases at V and 4 bases at J, with 16 bases between the two ends. Germline-derived CDR1 and CDR2 are SGHRS and YFSETQ. The CDR3 bases are TGCGCCAGCGGCCCACAGGTGAATGCAGATACGCAGTATTTT. Protein product: CASGPQVNADTQYF.

The chain links TRBV20-1 to TRBJ1-1; D gene uncertain. The CDR3 contains 14 residues. Trimming shortened V by 0 bases and J by 1 base, and 9 bases separated the two germline ends. Per germline, CDR1 DFQATT and CDR2 SNEGSKA (reference sequence). CDR3 sequence reads: CSAREGGPNTEAFF. The CDR3 DNA follows: TGCAGTGCTAGAGAGGGCGGCCCGAACACTGAAGCTTTCTTT.

The chain has TRBV28 and TRBJ2-5; 8 bases are a match to TRBD1. The CDR3 extends over 13 amino acids. Trimming removed 6 bases from V and 5 bases from J; junction bases left unmatched: 5. Germline lookup yields CDR1 MDHEN and CDR2 SYDVKM. CDR3 DNA sequence: TGTGCCAGCAGATCAGGGGGCTGGGAGACCCAGTACTTC. Translating it yields CASRSGGWETQYF.

V gene TRBV13 combines with J gene TRBJ2-1, with TRBD2 matching over 9 bases. The germline V gene encodes CDR1 PRHDT and CDR2 FYEKMQ (reference sequence). The CDR3 length is 15 residues. The V segment lost 10 bases and the J segment 1 base; nucleotides outside the gene matches: 8. CDR3 sequence: CATTWTSVSYNEQFF. The CDR3 nucleotides are TGTGCCACCACATGGACTAGCGTTTCCTACAATGAGCAGTTCTTC.